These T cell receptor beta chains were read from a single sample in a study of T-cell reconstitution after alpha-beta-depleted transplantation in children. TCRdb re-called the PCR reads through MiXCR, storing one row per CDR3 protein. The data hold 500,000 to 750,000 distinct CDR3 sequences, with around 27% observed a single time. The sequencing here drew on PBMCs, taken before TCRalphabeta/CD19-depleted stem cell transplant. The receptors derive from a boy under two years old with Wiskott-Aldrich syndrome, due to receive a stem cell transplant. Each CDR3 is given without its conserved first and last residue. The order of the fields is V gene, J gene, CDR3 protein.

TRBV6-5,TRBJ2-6,ASSWILGSGANVLT
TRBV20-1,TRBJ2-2,SAREGRTTGELF
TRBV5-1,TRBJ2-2,ASSLGVRDTGELF
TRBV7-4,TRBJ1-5,ASSFLGNQPQH
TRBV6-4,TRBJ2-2,ASSPTPILAGGLTGELF
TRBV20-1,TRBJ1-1,SARDLTGARTF
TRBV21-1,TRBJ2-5,ASSNLASGTAHPQRETQY
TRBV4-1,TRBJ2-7,ASSQDPGTFSYEQY
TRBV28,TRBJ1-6,ASSLWQGNNSPLH
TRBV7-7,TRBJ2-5,ASSLDGAGGETQY
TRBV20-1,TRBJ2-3,SANVGAVDTQY
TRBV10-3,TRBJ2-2,AIRGGRGTGELF